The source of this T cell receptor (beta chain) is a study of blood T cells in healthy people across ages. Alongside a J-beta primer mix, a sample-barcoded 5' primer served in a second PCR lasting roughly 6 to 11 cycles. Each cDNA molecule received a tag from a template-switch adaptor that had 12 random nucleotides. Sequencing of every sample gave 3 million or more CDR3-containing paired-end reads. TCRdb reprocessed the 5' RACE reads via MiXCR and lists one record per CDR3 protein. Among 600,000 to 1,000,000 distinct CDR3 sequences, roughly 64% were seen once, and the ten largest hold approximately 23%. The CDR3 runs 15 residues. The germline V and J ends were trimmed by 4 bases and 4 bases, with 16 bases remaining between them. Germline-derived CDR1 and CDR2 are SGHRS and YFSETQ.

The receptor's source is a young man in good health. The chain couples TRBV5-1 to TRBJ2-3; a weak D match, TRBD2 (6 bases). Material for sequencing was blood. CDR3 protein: CASSTHGGLADTQYF. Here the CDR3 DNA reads TGCGCCAGCAGCACACACGGGGGTTTGGCAGATACGCAGTATTTT.